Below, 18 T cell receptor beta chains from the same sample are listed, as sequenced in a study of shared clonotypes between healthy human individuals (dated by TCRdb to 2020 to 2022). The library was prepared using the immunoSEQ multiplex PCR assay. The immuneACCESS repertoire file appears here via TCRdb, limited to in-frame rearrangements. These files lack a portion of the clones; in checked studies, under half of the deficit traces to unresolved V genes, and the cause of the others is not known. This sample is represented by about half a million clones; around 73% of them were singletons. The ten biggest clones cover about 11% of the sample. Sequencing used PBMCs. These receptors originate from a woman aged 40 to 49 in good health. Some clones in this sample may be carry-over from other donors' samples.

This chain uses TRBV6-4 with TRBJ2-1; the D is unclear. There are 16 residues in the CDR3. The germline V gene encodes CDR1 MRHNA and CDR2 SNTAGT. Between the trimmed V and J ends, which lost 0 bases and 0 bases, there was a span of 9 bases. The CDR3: CASSDSATRSYNEQFF. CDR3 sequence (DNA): TGTGCCAGCAGTGACTCGGCAACTCGCTCCTACAATGAGCAGTTCTTC.

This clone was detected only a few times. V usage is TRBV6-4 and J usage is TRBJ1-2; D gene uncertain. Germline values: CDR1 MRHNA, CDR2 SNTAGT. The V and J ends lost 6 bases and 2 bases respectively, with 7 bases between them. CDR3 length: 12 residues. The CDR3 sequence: CASRGGNYGYTF. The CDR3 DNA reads TGTGCCAGCAGGGGTGGCAACTATGGCTACACCTTC.

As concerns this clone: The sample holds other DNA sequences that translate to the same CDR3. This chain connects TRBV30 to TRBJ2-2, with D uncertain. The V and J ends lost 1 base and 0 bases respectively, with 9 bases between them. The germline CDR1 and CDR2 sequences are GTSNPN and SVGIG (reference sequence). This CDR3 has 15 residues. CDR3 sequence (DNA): TGTGCCTGGAGTGAGTTGGGATCGAACACCGGGGAGCTGTTTTTT. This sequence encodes CAWSELGSNTGELFF.

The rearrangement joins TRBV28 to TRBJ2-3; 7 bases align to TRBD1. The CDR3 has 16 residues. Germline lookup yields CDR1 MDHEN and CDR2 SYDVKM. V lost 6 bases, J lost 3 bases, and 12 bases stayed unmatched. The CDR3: CASSPFDRAVTDTQYF. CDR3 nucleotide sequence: TGTGCCAGCAGCCCCTTCGACAGGGCTGTTACAGATACGCAGTATTTT.

CDR3 loop: CASSLGLADNNEQFF. For the CDR3, the DNA is TGTGCCAGCAGCTTAGGGCTAGCGGACAACAATGAGCAGTTCTTC. The chain is built from TRBV7-7 and TRBJ2-1; 7 nucleotides agree with TRBD2. V was pared by 1 base and J by 5 bases, with 5 bases of the junction left unmatched. Germline CDR1 and CDR2: SSHAT and FNYEAQ (reference sequence). The CDR3 extends over 15 amino acids.

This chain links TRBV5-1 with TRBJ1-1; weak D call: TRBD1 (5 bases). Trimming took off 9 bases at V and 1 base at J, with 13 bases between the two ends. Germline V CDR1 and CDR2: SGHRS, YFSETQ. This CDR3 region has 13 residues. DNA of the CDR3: TGCGCCACCAGGGTGGAGGGGAACACTGAAGCTTTCTTT. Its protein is CATRVEGNTEAFF.

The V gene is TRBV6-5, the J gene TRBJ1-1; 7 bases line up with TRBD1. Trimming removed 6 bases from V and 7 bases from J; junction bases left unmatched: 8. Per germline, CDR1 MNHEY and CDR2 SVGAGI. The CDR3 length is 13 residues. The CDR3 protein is CASSLTGVSEAFF. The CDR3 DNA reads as TGTGCCAGCAGCCTTACAGGGGTGAGTGAAGCTTTCTTT.

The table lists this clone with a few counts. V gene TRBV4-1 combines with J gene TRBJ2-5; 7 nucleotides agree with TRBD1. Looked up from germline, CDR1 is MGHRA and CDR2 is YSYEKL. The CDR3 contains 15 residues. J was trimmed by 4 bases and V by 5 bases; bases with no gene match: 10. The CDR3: CASSTDRGGAETQYF. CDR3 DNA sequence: TGCGCCAGCAGCACTGATAGAGGGGGCGCAGAGACCCAGTACTTC.

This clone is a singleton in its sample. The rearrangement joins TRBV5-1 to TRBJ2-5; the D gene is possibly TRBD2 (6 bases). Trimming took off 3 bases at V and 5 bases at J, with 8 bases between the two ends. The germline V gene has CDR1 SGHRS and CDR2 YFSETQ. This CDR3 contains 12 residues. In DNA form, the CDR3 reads TGCGCCAGCAGCTCCCGGGGGGAGACCCAGTACTTC. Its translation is CASSSRGETQYF.

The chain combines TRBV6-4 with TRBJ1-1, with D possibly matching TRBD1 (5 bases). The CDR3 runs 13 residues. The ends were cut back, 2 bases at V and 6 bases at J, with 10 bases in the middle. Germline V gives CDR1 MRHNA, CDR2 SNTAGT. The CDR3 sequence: CASSDGAGAEAFF. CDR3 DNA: TGTGCCAGCAGTGACGGGGCCGGAGCTGAAGCTTTCTTT.

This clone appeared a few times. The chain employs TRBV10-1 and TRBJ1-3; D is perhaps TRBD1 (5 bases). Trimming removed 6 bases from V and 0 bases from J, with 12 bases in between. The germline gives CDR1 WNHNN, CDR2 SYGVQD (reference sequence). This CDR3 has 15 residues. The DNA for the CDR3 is TGCGCCAGCAGCCGGGACCGACCCTCTGGAAACACCATATATTTT. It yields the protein CASSRDRPSGNTIYF.

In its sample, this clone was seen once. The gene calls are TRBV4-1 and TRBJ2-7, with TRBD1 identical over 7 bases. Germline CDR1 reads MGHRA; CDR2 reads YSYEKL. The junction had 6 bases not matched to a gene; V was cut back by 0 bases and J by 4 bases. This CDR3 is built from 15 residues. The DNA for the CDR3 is TGCGCCAGCAGCCAAGAAGGGGGCTTTGGTTACGAGCAGTACTTC. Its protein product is CASSQEGGFGYEQYF.

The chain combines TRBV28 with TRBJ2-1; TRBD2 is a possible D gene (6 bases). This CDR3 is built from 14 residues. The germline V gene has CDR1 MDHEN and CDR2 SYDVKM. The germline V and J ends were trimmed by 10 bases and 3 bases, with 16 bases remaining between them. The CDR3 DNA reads TGTGCCACAGGGAGGACGCGGAACTACAATGAGCAGTTCTTC. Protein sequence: CATGRTRNYNEQFF.

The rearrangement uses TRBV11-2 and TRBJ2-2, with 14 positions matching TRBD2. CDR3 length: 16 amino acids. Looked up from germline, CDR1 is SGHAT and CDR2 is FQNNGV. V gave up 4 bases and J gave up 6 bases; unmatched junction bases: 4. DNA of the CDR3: TGTGCCAGCAGCTCCTGGACTAGCGGGAGGCCCGGGGAGCTGTTTTTT. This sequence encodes CASSSWTSGRPGELFF.

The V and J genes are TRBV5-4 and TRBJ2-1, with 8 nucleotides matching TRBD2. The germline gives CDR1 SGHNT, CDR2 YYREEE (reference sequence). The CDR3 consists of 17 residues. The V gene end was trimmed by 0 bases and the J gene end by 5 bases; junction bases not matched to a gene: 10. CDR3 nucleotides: TGTGCCAGCAGCTTGGTAGTCACTAGCGGACCCAACAATGAGCAGTTCTTC. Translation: CASSLVVTSGPNNEQFF.

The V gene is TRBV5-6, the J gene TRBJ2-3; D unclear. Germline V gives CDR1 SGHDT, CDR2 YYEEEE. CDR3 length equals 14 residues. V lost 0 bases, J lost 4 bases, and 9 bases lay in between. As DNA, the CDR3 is TGTGCCAGCAGCTTGGGATTCCGTGCAGATACGCAGTATTTT. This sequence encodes CASSLGFRADTQYF.

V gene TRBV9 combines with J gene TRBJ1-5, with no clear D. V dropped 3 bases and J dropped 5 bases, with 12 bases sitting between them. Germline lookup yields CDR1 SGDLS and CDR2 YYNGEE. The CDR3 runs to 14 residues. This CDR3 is CASSAPPGDQPQHF. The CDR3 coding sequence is TGTGCCAGCAGCGCCCCCCCAGGAGATCAGCCCCAGCATTTT.

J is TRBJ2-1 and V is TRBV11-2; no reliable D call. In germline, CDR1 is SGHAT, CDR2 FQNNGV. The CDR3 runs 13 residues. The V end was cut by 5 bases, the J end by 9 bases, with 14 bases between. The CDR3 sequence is CASSPDPRSEQFF. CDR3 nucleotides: TGTGCCAGCAGCCCGGACCCCCGTAGTGAGCAGTTCTTC.